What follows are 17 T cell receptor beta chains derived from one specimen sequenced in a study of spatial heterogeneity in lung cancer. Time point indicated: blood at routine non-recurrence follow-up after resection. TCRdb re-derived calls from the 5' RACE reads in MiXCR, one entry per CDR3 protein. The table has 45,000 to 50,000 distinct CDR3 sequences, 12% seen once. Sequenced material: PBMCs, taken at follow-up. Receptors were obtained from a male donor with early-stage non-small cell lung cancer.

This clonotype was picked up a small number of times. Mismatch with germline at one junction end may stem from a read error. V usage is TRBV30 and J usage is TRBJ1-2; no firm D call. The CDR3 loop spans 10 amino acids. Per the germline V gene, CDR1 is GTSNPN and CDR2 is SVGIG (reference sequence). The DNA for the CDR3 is TGTGCCTGGAGTGTACAAGAGATCAACTTC. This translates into CAWSVQEINF.

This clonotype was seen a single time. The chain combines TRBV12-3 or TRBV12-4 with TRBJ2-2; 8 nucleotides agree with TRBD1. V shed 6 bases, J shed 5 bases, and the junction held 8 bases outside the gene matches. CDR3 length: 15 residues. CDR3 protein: CASSSGTGRTGELFF. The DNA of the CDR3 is TGTGCCAGCAGCTCCGGGACAGGTAGAACCGGGGAGCTGTTTTTT.

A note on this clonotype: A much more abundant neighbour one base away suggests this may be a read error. CDR3 sequence (DNA): TGTGCCAGCAGTTTTCCGTCCAGAATTGAAAGACTGTTTTTT. Protein sequence: CASSFPSRIERLFF. The chain links TRBV12-3 or TRBV12-4 to TRBJ1-4; D unclear. The CDR3 runs 14 residues.

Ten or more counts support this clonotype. This CDR3 is CASSPAPGSNNSPLHF. The CDR3 DNA is TGTGCCAGCAGCCCAGCACCGGGATCAAATAATTCACCCCTCCACTTT. The chain employs TRBV7-7 and TRBJ1-6; no clear D gene. Germline loops: CDR1 SSHAT, CDR2 FNYEAQ (reference sequence). V was pared by 5 bases and J by 5 bases, with 16 bases between. The CDR3 spans 16 residues.

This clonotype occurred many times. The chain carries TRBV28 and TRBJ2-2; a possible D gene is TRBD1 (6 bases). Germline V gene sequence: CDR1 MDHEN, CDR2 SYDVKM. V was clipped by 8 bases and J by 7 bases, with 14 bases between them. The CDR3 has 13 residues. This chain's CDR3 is CASCGPRGGELFF. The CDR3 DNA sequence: TGTGCCAGCTGCGGGCCCAGGGGCGGGGAGCTGTTTTTT.

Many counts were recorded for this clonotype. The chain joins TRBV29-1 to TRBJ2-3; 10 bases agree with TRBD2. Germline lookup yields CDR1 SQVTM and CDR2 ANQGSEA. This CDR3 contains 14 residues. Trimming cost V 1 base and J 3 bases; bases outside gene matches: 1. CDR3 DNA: TGCAGCGTTGAAGGAGCGGGGGGGACAGATACGCAGTATTTT. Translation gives CSVEGAGGTDTQYF.

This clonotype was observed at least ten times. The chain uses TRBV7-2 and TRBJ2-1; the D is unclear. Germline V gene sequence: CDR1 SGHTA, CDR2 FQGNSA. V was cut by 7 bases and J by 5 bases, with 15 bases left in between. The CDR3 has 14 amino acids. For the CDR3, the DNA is TGTGCCAGCACCGCCTCACCAAAGGACAATGAGCAGTTCTTC. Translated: CASTASPKDNEQFF.

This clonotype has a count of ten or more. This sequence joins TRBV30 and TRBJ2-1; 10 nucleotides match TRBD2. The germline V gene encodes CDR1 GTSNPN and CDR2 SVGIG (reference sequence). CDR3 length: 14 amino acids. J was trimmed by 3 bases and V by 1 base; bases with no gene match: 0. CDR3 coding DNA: TGTGCCTGGAGTGCTAGCGGGAGCTACAATGAGCAGTTCTTC. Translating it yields CAWSASGSYNEQFF.

The CDR3 DNA is TGTGCCAGCAGTGAAGGGACAGGGGCCCTTTGGCATTTT. This sequence encodes CASSEGTGALWHF. This sequence joins TRBV2 and TRBJ1-5; 9 bases map to TRBD1. The length of the CDR3 is 13 residues. The trim removed 1 base at V and 15 bases at J, leaving 7 bases unmatched. Germline CDR1 and CDR2: SNHLY and FYNNEI.

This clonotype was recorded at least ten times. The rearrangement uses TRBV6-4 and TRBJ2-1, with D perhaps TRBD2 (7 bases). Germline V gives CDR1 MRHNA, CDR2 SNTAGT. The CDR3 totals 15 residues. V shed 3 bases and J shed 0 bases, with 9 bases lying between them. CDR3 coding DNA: TGTGCCAGCAGTGAGGCGGGGGCCTCCTACAATGAGCAGTTCTTC. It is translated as CASSEAGASYNEQFF.

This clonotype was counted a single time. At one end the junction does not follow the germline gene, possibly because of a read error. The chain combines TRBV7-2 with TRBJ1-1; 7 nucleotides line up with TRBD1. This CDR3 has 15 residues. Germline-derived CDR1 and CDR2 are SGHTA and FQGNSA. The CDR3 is CDSSLSSTGITEAFF. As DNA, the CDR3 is TGTGACAGCAGCTTATCGTCGACAGGGATAACCGAAGCTTTCTTT.

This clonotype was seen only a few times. CDR3 DNA sequence: TGTGCCAGCAGTTTAAGGGGGCGACCGGAAAAACTGTTTTTT. Its translation is CASSLRGRPEKLFF. This chain uses TRBV12-3 or TRBV12-4 with TRBJ1-4, with 7 bases that match TRBD1. V gave up 2 bases and J gave up 8 bases; unmatched junction bases: 5. The CDR3 contains 14 residues.

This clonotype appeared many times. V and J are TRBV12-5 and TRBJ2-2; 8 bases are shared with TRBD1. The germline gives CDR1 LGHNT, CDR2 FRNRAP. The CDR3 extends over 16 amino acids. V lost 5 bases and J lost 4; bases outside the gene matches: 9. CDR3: CASGQSQGQVTGELFF. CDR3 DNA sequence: TGTGCTAGTGGTCAGTCCCAGGGACAGGTCACCGGGGAGCTGTTTTTT. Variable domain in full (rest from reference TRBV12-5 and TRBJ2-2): DARVTQTPRHKVTEMGQEVTMRCQPILGHNTVFWYRQTMMQGLELLAYFRNRAPLDDSGMPKDRFSAEMPDATLATLKIQPSEPRDSAVYFCASGQSQGQVTGELFFGEGSRLTVL.

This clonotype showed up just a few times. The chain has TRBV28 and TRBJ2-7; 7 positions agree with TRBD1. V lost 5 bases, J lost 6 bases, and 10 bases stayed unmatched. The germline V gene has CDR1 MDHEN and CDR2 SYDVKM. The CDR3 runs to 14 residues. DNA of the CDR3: TGTGCCAGCAGTACCTCAGGGGGTGGCAGCGAGCAGTACTTC. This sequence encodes CASSTSGGGSEQYF.

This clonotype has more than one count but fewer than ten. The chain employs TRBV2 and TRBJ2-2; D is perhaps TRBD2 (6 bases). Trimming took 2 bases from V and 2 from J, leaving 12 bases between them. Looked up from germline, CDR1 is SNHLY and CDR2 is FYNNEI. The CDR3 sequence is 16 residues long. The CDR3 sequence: CASSERLVINTGELFF. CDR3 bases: TGTGCCAGCAGTGAACGACTAGTGATAAACACCGGGGAGCTGTTTTTT.

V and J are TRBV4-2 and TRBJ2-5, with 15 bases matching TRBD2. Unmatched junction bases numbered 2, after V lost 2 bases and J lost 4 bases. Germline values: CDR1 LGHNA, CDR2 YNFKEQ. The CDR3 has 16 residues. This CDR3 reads CASSQPGLAGGETQYF. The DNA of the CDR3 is TGTGCCAGCAGCCAACCGGGACTAGCGGGGGGAGAGACCCAGTACTTC.

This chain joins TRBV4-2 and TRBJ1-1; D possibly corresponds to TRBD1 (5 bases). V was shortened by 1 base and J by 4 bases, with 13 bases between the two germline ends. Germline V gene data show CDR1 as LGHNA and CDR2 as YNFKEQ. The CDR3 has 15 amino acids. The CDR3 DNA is TGTGCCAGCAGCCAAGGCGGGGCCGACGCCACTGAAGCTTTCTTT. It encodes CASSQGGADATEAFF.